Shown below are 20 T cell receptor beta chains from a single sample sequenced in a study of T cells in Graves' hyperthyroidism and ophthalmopathy. Amplification targeted TCR beta CDR3 regions from RNA transcripts. The HTBI set primed first-round TCR CDR3 RT-PCR. TCRdb reprocessed the multiplex PCR reads via MiXCR and lists one record per CDR3 protein. This table has more than 95,000 distinct CDR3 sequences, approximately 50% appearing once. Material: blood. These receptors all come from a man aged 40-49 years with Graves' hyperthyroidism.

This clonotype has ten or more counts. V and J are TRBV5-8 and TRBJ1-2, with 10 bases aligning to TRBD1. The trim removed 2 bases at V and 6 bases at J, leaving 10 bases unmatched. Germline V gene lookup returns CDR1 SGHTS and CDR2 YDEGEE. The CDR3 runs to 16 residues. The CDR3 spells CASSFSYPGQGNGYTF. In DNA, the CDR3 is TGTGCCAGCAGCTTTTCTTACCCGGGACAGGGGAATGGCTACACCTTC.

This clonotype was observed once. The J gene is TRBJ2-5, the V gene TRBV20-1, with no clear D. Trimming pared 0 bases from V and 1 base from J, leaving 3 bases between. Germline V gene sequence: CDR1 DFQATT, CDR2 SNEGSKA (reference sequence). CDR3 length: 12 residues. CDR3 sequence reads: CSARDLQETQYF. As DNA, the CDR3 is TGCAGTGCTAGAGATCTCCAAGAGACCCAGTACTTC.

This clonotype was observed a handful of times. This chain joins TRBV27 and TRBJ1-5, with D possibly TRBD1 on 5 matching bases. There are 16 residues in the CDR3. CDR1 is MNHEY, CDR2 SMNVEV, per germline (reference sequence). V was shortened by 2 bases and J by 7 bases, with 18 bases between the two germline ends. This chain's CDR3 is CASSLDATGLGQPQHF. The CDR3, as DNA: TGTGCCAGCAGTTTAGACGCAACAGGCCTCGGGCAGCCCCAGCATTTT.

This clonotype was observed many times. CDR3 amino acids: CASSFGGGGYEQYF. DNA for the CDR3: TGTGCCAGCAGCTTTGGGGGAGGTGGGTACGAGCAGTACTTC. This rearrangement joins TRBV7-2 to TRBJ2-7; D perhaps matches TRBD2 (6 bases). The CDR3 has 14 amino acids. Germline lookup yields CDR1 SGHTA and CDR2 FQGNSA. The ends were cut back, 3 bases at V and 4 bases at J, with 13 bases in the middle.

This clonotype appeared many times. The chain is built from TRBV19 and TRBJ1-5; D not resolved. V was pared by 1 base and J by 4 bases, with 8 bases between. Germline V gene data show CDR1 as LNHDA and CDR2 as SQIVND (reference sequence). This CDR3 is 14 amino acids long. The CDR3 nucleotides read TGTGCCAGTAGTATAGGGGTCGGGAATCAGCCCCAGCATTTT. It translates to CASSIGVGNQPQHF.

This clonotype was picked up many times. The chain recombines TRBV6-5 with TRBJ2-1, with 7 bases aligning to TRBD2. The V segment lost 2 bases and the J segment 6 bases; nucleotides outside the gene matches: 4. The germline V gene has CDR1 MNHEY and CDR2 SVGAGI. The CDR3 extends over 14 amino acids. Here the CDR3 DNA reads TGTGCCAGCAGTTACCTTGCTAGCGGCAATGAGCAGTTCTTC. Translation gives CASSYLASGNEQFF.

The count of this clonotype is one. The rearrangement uses TRBV10-3 and TRBJ2-7, with 7 nucleotides matching TRBD2. The germline gives CDR1 ENHRY, CDR2 SYGVKD. The CDR3 contains 13 residues. V gave up 10 bases and J gave up 0 bases; unmatched junction bases: 6. CDR3 nucleotides: TGTGCCACTGGTGGACTAGGCTCCTACGAGCAGTACGTC. This gives the protein CATGGLGSYEQYV.

V is TRBV7-2 and J is TRBJ2-7; TRBD2 matches 7 bases. The germline CDR1 and CDR2 sequences are SGHTA and FQGNSA. Unmatched junction bases numbered 6, after V lost 1 base and J lost 6 bases. CDR3 size: 14 residues. In DNA, the CDR3 is TGTGCCAGCAGCTTAGTGGGAGGGCCGCTCGAGCAGTACTTC. Protein: CASSLVGGPLEQYF.

This clonotype was recorded many times. A junction boundary mismatches the germline segment, possibly from a read error. The gene calls are TRBV7-2 and TRBJ1-6; D is perhaps TRBD1 (5 bases). Germline CDR1 and CDR2: SGHTA and FQGNSA. The CDR3 runs to 13 residues. CDR3 region: CASSQGLVSPLYF. CDR3 sequence (DNA): TGTGCCAGCAGTCAGGGTTTAGTTTCACCCCTCTACTTT.

Points on this clonotype: The junction differs from germline at one of its ends, possibly a read error. The chain is built from TRBV7-9 and TRBJ2-5, with D tentatively TRBD1 (6 bases). This CDR3 has 16 residues. The germline V gene encodes CDR1 SEHNR and CDR2 FQNEAQ (reference sequence). The CDR3 is CAGSLGLGEGGETQYF. In DNA form, the CDR3 reads TGTGCCGGCAGCTTAGGTCTGGGTGAAGGGGGAGAGACCCAGTACTTC.

As regards this clonotype: At one end the junction does not follow the germline gene, possibly because of a read error. This chain uses TRBV2 with TRBJ1-5, with a tentative D call TRBD1 (5 bases). The length of the CDR3 is 13 residues. The germline V gene has CDR1 SNHLY and CDR2 FYNNEI. CDR3 sequence reads: CASMDTSNQPQRF. The CDR3 nucleotides are TGTGCCAGCATGGACACAAGCAATCAGCCCCAGCGTTTT.

Concerning this clonotype: A much larger clone sits a single nucleotide away, making a read error possible. The chain recombines TRBV28 with TRBJ1-6; no definite D call. The CDR3 runs to 14 residues. Germline CDR1 and CDR2: MDHEN and SYDVKM. This CDR3 reads CASGFSFANSPLHF. The CDR3 region has the DNA TGTGCCAGCGGTTTCTCTTTTGCGAATTCACCCCTCCACTTT. Drawing the rest from reference TRBV28 and TRBJ1-6, the complete variable domain is DVKVTQSSRYLVKRTGEKVFLECVQDMDHENMFWYRQDPGLGLRLIYFSYDVKMKEKGDIPEGYSVSREKKERFSLILESASTNQTSMYLCASGFSFANSPLHFGNGTRLTVT.

This chain joins TRBV27 and TRBJ2-2, with 10 bases matching TRBD2. The CDR3 is 16 amino acids. Germline V gives CDR1 MNHEY, CDR2 SMNVEV (reference sequence). J gave up 6 bases and V 0 bases, and 4 bases lay outside the gene matches. The CDR3 DNA reads TGTGCCAGCAGTTTATCCGGGCTAGCGGGAGCCGGGGAGCTGTTTTTT. Its translation: CASSLSGLAGAGELFF.

This clonotype was observed at least ten times. The chain is built from TRBV12-3 or TRBV12-4 and TRBJ2-1, with 9 bases identical to TRBD1. CDR3 length equals 12 residues. V was pared by 4 bases and J by 12 bases, with 4 bases of the junction left unmatched. CDR3 sequence reads: CASSSDRGRQFF. The CDR3 DNA reads TGTGCCAGCAGTTCGGACAGGGGCAGGCAGTTCTTC.

This sequence joins TRBV7-9 and TRBJ2-2; D gene unclear. Trimming removed 5 bases from V and 8 bases from J, with 12 bases in between. This CDR3 has 13 residues. The V gene's germline CDR1 is SEHNR and CDR2 FQNEAQ (reference sequence). CDR3 loop: CASSLPGSGELFF. CDR3 coding DNA: TGTGCCAGCAGCCTGCCCGGCTCAGGGGAGCTGTTTTTT.

This clonotype came up many times. V gene TRBV29-1 combines with J gene TRBJ1-3; the D gene is possibly TRBD1 (5 bases). Trimming cost V 7 bases and J 2 bases, with 27 bases left between them. The CDR3 consists of 18 residues. Germline CDR1 reads SQVTM; CDR2 reads ANQGSEA. In DNA form, the CDR3 reads TGCAGCGCGACGACAGACGTAGGTCGTGTATGGACTGGAAACACCATATATTTT. Translation: CSATTDVGRVWTGNTIYF.

The CDR3 spells CSAWPGYTF. The CDR3 DNA follows: TGCAGTGCTTGGCCGGGCTACACCTTC. This chain connects TRBV20-1 to TRBJ1-2, with D unclear. The CDR3 spans 9 residues. The ends were cut back, 5 bases at V and 8 bases at J, with 6 bases in the middle. CDR1 and CDR2 from the germline V gene are DFQATT and SNEGSKA (reference sequence).

As to this clonotype: No conserved phenylalanine or tryptophan is present at the end of the CDR3, so a read error is the likely explanation. Because the CDR3's place on the DNA is in doubt, the DNA is left out and the CDR3 is given as listed by TCRdb. The rearrangement uses TRBV7-2 and TRBJ2-3. The CDR3 spans 14 amino acids, including both terminal residues. The germline V gene has CDR1 SGHTA and CDR2 FQGNSA. The CDR3: CASSLGIPPDTQYS.

There are many counts of this clonotype. V gene TRBV15 combines with J gene TRBJ2-7; D possibly corresponds to TRBD2 (6 bases). The CDR3 has 14 residues. V shed 5 bases and J shed 7 bases, with 18 bases lying between them. CDR1 and CDR2 from the germline V gene are LNHNV and YYDKDF (reference sequence). The DNA of the CDR3 is TGTGCCACCAGCGTAATAGCGGAGGCAAGGGAGCAGTACTTC. Translated, it gives CATSVIAEAREQYF.

The table lists this clonotype with many counts. The J gene is TRBJ1-5, the V gene TRBV19; TRBD1 is a possible D gene (6 bases). The CDR3 is 19 residues long. Trimming removed 7 bases at V and 0 bases at J, with 25 bases between. Germline CDR1 is LNHDA and CDR2 is SQIVND (reference sequence). The CDR3: CASTLDSLPPTYSNQPQHF. The CDR3 DNA sequence: TGTGCCAGTACCTTGGACAGCCTCCCACCAACTTATAGCAATCAGCCCCAGCATTTT.